Below, 5 T cell receptor beta chains from the same sample are listed, as sequenced in a study of identical twins (dated by TCRdb to 2016 to 2017). Library prep was done by 5' RACE. This sample was sequenced with an Illumina HiSeq 2000. Using fastp trimming at Q25 and MiXCR clonotype assembly, TCRdb reanalyzed the public sequencing data and kept in-frame beta chains. Rows merge per CDR3 protein into single entries with the most common DNA and genes. The sample table holds approximately 500,000 distinct CDR3 sequences, of which 24% were seen once. The biggest ten clones account for around 3% of the sample. The sample was also linked to a second study, of T cells expressing NK-cell markers.

The sequencing sample was made of CD4+ T cells sorted from blood. The origin of the receptors is a woman between 18 and 29 years old in good health.

This chain connects TRBV5-6 to TRBJ2-5, with D possibly called TRBD1 or TRBD2 (5 bases each). The CDR3 runs to 17 residues. Trimming removed 5 bases from V and 0 bases from J, with 20 bases in between. Looked up from germline, CDR1 is SGHDT and CDR2 is YYEEEE. Written as DNA, the CDR3 is TGTGCCAGCAGTTCCGAAAGGGGACCAAGAGACCAAGAGACCCAGTACTTC. Protein: CASSSERGPRDQETQYF.

This chain joins TRBV6-1 and TRBJ2-3; 9 bases line up with TRBD1. J gave up 4 bases and V 1 base, and 3 bases lay outside the gene matches. The CDR3 extends over 15 amino acids. The germline CDR1 and CDR2 sequences are MNHNS and SASEGT. The CDR3, as DNA: TGTGCCAGCAGTGAAGAAACAGGGGGCGCAGATACGCAGTATTTT. Residues: CASSEETGGADTQYF.

This clonotype has more than one count but fewer than ten. This chain connects TRBV29-1 to TRBJ2-1; maybe TRBD2 (6 bases). This CDR3 region has 13 residues. V shed 5 bases and J shed 9 bases, with 17 bases lying between them. Germline V CDR1 and CDR2: SQVTM, ANQGSEA. The CDR3 sequence is CSVRLDGVGEQFF. The CDR3, as DNA: TGCAGCGTTCGACTAGATGGGGTCGGTGAGCAGTTCTTC.

The rearrangement joins TRBV7-2 to TRBJ1-1; 7 nucleotides line up with TRBD1. Germline CDR1 and CDR2: SGHTA and FQGNSA. V dropped 4 bases and J dropped 4; count of bases not matched to a gene: 12. This CDR3 contains 16 residues. The CDR3 DNA is TGTGCCAGCAGCTATCGACAGGGAATACGGGGCACTGAAGCTTTCTTT. This encodes CASSYRQGIRGTEAFF.

The chain employs TRBV5-6 and TRBJ1-2; no clear D gene. The CDR3 is 12 residues long. The V and J ends lost 4 bases and 4 bases respectively, with 8 bases between them. Germline V lookup: CDR1 SGHDT, CDR2 YYEEEE. CDR3 amino acids: CASSNNIYGYTF. The CDR3 region has the DNA TGTGCCAGCAGCAATAATATCTATGGCTACACCTTC.